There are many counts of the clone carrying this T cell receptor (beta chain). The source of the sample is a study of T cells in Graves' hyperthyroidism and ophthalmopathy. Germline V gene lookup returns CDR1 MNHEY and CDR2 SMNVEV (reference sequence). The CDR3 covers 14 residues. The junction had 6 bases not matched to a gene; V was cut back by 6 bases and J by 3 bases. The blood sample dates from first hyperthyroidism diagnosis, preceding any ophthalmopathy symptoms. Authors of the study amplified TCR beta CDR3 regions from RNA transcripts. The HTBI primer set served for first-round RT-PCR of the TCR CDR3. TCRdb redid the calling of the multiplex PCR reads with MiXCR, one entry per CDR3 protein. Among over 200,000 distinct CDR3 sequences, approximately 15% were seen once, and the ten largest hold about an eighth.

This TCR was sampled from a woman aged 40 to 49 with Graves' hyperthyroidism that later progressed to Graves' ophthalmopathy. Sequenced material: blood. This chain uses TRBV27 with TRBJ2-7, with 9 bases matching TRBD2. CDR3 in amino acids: CASSSLAGFYEQYF. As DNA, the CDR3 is TGTGCCAGCAGCTCGCTAGCGGGATTCTACGAGCAGTACTTC.